Reported below is one T cell receptor beta chain. The V gene lost 1 base and the J gene lost 6 bases, with 10 bases spanning the gap. Germline V gene lookup returns CDR1 SGHTA and CDR2 FQGTGA. The CDR3 runs to 15 residues. The source of the sample is a study of OX40 agonist ivuxolimab in advanced cancers. Profiling relied on immunoSEQ multiplex PCR, and the TCRdb table lists in-frame clones only, not all of them. The table includes roughly 75,000 clones, roughly 89% detected once. The chain recombines TRBV7-3 with TRBJ1-6; tentative D call: TRBD1 (5 bases). The specimen was CD4+ or CD8+ T cells sorted from blood, collected in a trial of the OX40 agonist ivuxolimab. This TCR was recovered from an adult with an advanced solid tumor such as melanoma, head and neck, liver or kidney cancer. CDR3 sequence: CASSLNGGGNSPLHF. Here the CDR3 DNA reads TGTGCCAGCAGCTTAAACGGGGGAGGTAATTCACCCCTCCACTTT.